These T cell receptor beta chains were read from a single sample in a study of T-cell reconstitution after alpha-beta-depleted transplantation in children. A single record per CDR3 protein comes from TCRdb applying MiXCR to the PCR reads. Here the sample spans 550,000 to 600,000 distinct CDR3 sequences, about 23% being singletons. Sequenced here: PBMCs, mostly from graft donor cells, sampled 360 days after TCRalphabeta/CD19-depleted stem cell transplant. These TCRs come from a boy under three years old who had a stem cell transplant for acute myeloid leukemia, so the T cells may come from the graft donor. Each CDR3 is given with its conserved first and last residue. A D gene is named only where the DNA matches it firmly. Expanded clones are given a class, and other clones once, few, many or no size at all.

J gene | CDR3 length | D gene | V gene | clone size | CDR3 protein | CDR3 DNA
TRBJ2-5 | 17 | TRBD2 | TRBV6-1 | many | CASTPRATSGGQETQYF | TGTGCCAGCACCCCTCGGGCAACTAGCGGGGGCCAAGAGACCCAGTACTTC
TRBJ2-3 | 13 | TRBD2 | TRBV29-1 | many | CSVEGLAPDTQYF | TGCAGCGTTGAGGGACTAGCGCCAGATACGCAGTATTTT
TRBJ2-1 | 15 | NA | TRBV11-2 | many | CASSLDRHSYNEQFF | TGTGCCAGCAGCTTAGACAGGCATTCCTACAATGAGCAGTTCTTC
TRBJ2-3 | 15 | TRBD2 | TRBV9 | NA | CASTLTSGVADTQYF | TGTGCCAGCACCTTGACTAGCGGGGTAGCAGATACGCAGTATTTT
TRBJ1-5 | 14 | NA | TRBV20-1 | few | CSARDSGHHQPQHF | TGCAGTGCTAGAGATAGCGGACACCATCAGCCCCAGCATTTT
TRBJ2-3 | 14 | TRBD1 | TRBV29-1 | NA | CSAPTGGNKDTQYF | TGCAGCGCTCCGACAGGGGGGAACAAGGATACGCAGTATTTT
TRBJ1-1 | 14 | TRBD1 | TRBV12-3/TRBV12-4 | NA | CASSPGGRATEAFF | TGTGCCAGCAGCCCAGGGGGACGGGCCACTGAAGCTTTCTTT
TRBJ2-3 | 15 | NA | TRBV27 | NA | CASSFQAASTDTQYF | TGTGCCAGCAGTTTCCAAGCGGCGAGCACAGATACGCAGTATTTT
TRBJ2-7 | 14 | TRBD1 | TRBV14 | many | CASSSGQQSYEQYF | TGTGCCAGCAGCTCGGGACAGCAATCCTACGAGCAGTACTTC
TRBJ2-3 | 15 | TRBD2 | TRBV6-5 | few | CASLGAGGGRDTQYF | TGTGCCAGCCTTGGGGCGGGGGGGGGTAGGGATACGCAGTATTTT
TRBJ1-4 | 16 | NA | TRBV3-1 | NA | CASSQASFATNEKLFF | TGTGCCAGCAGCCAAGCATCGTTTGCAACTAATGAAAAACTGTTTTTT
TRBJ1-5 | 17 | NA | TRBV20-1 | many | CSASQLRELRGNQPQHF | TGCAGTGCTTCTCAACTCCGGGAGCTTAGGGGCAATCAGCCCCAGCATTTT
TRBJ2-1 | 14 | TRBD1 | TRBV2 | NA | CASSPGQRLNEQFF | TGTGCCAGCAGTCCGGGACAGAGACTTAATGAGCAGTTCTTC
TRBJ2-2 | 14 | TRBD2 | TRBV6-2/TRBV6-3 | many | CASRDTSEAGELFF | TGTGCCAGCAGAGACACTAGCGAGGCCGGGGAGCTGTTTTTT
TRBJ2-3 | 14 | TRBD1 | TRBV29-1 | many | CSVGDRGPSDTQYF | TGCAGCGTGGGGGACAGGGGGCCCTCAGATACGCAGTATTTT
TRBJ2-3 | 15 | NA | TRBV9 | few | CASSVTGIWADTQYF | TGTGCCAGCAGCGTAACAGGGATCTGGGCAGATACGCAGTATTTT
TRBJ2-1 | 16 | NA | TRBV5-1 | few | CASSYGEPNSYNEQFF | TGCGCCAGCAGCTATGGAGAGCCGAATTCCTACAATGAGCAGTTCTTC
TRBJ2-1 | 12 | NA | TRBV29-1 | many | CSVERKRDEQFF | TGCAGCGTTGAAAGGAAGAGAGATGAGCAGTTCTTC
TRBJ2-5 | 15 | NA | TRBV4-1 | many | CASSQDLGLGETQYF | TGCGCCAGCAGCCAAGATCTTGGGTTAGGGGAGACCCAGTACTTC
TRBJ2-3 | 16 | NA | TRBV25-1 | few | CASSEFERGGTDTQYF | TGTGCCAGCAGTGAATTCGAAAGGGGAGGCACAGATACGCAGTATTTT
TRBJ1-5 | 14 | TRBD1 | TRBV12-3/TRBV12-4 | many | CASSRTGGDQPQHF | TGTGCCAGCAGCCGGACAGGGGGCGATCAGCCCCAGCATTTT
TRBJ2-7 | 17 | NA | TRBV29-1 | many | CSVVMWVDGFDSYEQYF | TGCAGCGTTGTGATGTGGGTAGACGGCTTTGATTCCTACGAGCAGTACTTC
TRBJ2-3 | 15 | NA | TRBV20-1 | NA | CSARVSVFSTDTQYF | TGCAGTGCTAGAGTTTCAGTCTTCTCCACAGATACGCAGTATTTT
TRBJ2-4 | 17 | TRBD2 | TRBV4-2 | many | CASSQDLAGGPENIQYF | TGTGCCAGCAGCCAAGACCTAGCGGGGGGGCCGGAGAACATTCAGTACTTC
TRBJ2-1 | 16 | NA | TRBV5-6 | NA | CASSLGGQSSINEQFF | TGTGCCAGCAGCTTGGGTGGACAGTCGTCAATCAATGAGCAGTTCTTC
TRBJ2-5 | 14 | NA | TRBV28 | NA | CASSLWAGKETQYF | TGTGCCAGCAGTTTGTGGGCAGGGAAAGAGACCCAGTACTTC
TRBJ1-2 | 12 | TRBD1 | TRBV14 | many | CASSRTGVGYTF | TGTGCCAGCAGCCGGACAGGGGTCGGCTACACCTTC
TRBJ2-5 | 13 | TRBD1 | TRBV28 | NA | CASSWTGKETQYF | TGTGCCAGCAGTTGGACAGGGAAGGAGACCCAGTACTTC
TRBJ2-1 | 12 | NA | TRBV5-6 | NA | CASSTNRVREFF | TGTGCCAGCAGCACAAACAGGGTGAGGGAGTTCTTC